The sequence of this TCR beta chain was determined in a study of blood T cell repertoires in COVID-19. In the study overall: The United States, Italy and Spain supplied acute and convalescent COVID-19 samples. Sources were T cells, B-cell-depleted T cells, or PBMCs; the material itself was cDNA or gDNA.

Per the original data handling: Estimates of nucleated cell counts were drawn from the amplification of reference gene primers. The repertoire was sequenced with immunoSEQ multiplex PCR; TCRdb's copy has only in-frame clones and lacks some. V and J calls plus clone size are reproduced from that table; the DNA served to infer D and trimming. The sample records around 170,000 clones, about 86% being singletons. V shed 0 bases and J shed 1 base, with 16 bases lying between them. This CDR3 has 17 amino acids. From germline, CDR1 is SQVTM and CDR2 ANQGSEA. This clonotype was sampled from a man aged 50 or older with active or convalescent COVID-19. The genes are TRBV29-1 and TRBJ1-3; the D gene is possibly TRBD1 (6 bases). The sequencing input was peripheral blood. CDR3 nucleotide sequence: TGCAGCGTTGAAGATGGGGGGGCAGGAACATCTGGAAACACCATATATTTT. Its protein is CSVEDGGAGTSGNTIYF.